Each of the 8 T cell receptor beta chains below was sequenced from the same sample in a study of cytomegalovirus exposure and HLA in healthy donors. PCR was performed using 60 Vbeta and 13 Jbeta primers. Repertoires were generated with immunoSEQ multiplex PCR, while TCRdb's copy carries only in-frame clones and drops some. The sample data list fewer than 200,000 clones. The source material was PBMCs. The receptors were sampled from a woman aged 60-75 years in good health and CMV-seronegative.

CDR3 loop: CASSLHGGGQPQHF. The CDR3 DNA reads as TGTGCCAGCAGCTTACACGGGGGAGGTCAGCCCCAGCATTTT. The chain uses TRBV7-9 and TRBJ1-5; a possible D gene is TRBD1 (5 bases). V was cut by 2 bases and J by 6 bases, with 11 bases left in between. The germline gives CDR1 SEHNR, CDR2 FQNEAQ (reference sequence). This CDR3 comprises 14 residues.

Details on this clone: Other DNA sequences in the sample encode the same CDR3. J is TRBJ2-6 and V is TRBV7-3; D not resolved. CDR3 length: 14 residues. Deletions cut 5 bases from V and 0 bases from J, with 5 bases between. Germline V gene sequence: CDR1 SGHTA, CDR2 FQGTGA. The CDR3 is CASSSSSGANVLTF. CDR3 bases: TGTGCCAGCAGCAGTAGCTCTGGGGCCAACGTCCTGACTTTC.

The rearrangement links TRBV29-1 to TRBJ1-2; 9 bases align to TRBD1. CDR1 is SQVTM and CDR2 is ANQGSEA in the germline V gene. The CDR3 runs to 13 residues. After removal of 6 bases from V and 5 bases from J, the junction contained 7 bases not matched to a gene. DNA for the CDR3: TGCAGCGTGACAGGGGGTTTAGGTTATGGCTACACCTTC. Amino acid sequence: CSVTGGLGYGYTF.

The genes are TRBV9 and TRBJ1-1, with D unclear. There are 14 residues in the CDR3. Germline CDR1 SGDLS, CDR2 YYNGEE. Trimming took off 7 bases at V and 2 bases at J, with 15 bases between the two ends. The CDR3 nucleotides are TGTGCCAGCTCCCTTGGTACAGTTAACACTGAAGCTTTCTTT. As protein: CASSLGTVNTEAFF.

The chain recombines TRBV5-6 with TRBJ2-7; 7 bases are a match to TRBD2. The V gene end was trimmed by 4 bases and the J gene end by 5 bases; junction bases not matched to a gene: 6. In germline, CDR1 is SGHDT, CDR2 YYEEEE. The length of the CDR3 is 13 residues. The CDR3 DNA sequence: TGTGCCAGCAGCCCGGAGGCGGGGGACGAGCAGTACTTC. This encodes CASSPEAGDEQYF.

The chain is built from TRBV27 and TRBJ1-2; D is uncertain. The CDR3 covers 13 residues. V lost 9 bases and J 4 bases, leaving 15 bases between the germline ends. The V gene's germline CDR1 is MNHEY and CDR2 SMNVEV (reference sequence). This chain's CDR3 is CASPGNPIYGYTF. The DNA for the CDR3 is TGTGCCAGTCCGGGAAACCCGATCTATGGCTACACCTTC.

V usage is TRBV5-4 and J usage is TRBJ2-7, with D perhaps TRBD2 (6 bases). Trimming shortened V by 1 base and J by 7 bases, and 15 bases separated the two germline ends. The CDR3 runs to 14 residues. The germline V gene has CDR1 SGHNT and CDR2 YYREEE (reference sequence). CDR3 coding DNA: TGTGCCAGCAGCTTGTTCCCCGGGGGTTGGGAGCAGTACTTC. This gives the protein CASSLFPGGWEQYF. Full variable domain (rest looked up from reference TRBV5-4 and TRBJ2-7): ETGVTQSPTHLIKTRGQQVTLRCSSQSGHNTVSWYQQALGQGPQFIFQYYREEENGRGNFPPRFSGLQFPNYSSELNVNALELDDSALYLCASSLFPGGWEQYFGPGTRLTVT.

The chain employs TRBV7-8 and TRBJ2-1; D unclear. V was clipped by 2 bases and J by 3 bases, with 5 bases between them. Germline V CDR1 and CDR2: SGHVS, FQNEAQ. The CDR3 loop spans 13 amino acids. CDR3: CASSLSNYNEQFF. CDR3 in DNA: TGTGCCAGCAGCTTAAGCAACTACAATGAGCAGTTCTTC.